A selection of T cell receptor beta chains follows, all from one sample in a study of cytomegalovirus exposure and HLA in healthy donors. Profiling relied on immunoSEQ multiplex PCR, and the TCRdb table lists in-frame clones only, not all of them. Of 100,000 or so clones in the sample, about three quarters were seen once. The material sequenced was PBMCs. These receptors originate from a man in his forties in good health and CMV-seronegative. CDR3s include the opening cysteine and the closing phenylalanine or tryptophan. The order of the fields is CDR3 protein, CDR3 DNA, J gene, D gene, clone size, V gene, CDR3 length. The D gene is left open where the match is weak. Rows may omit the clone size; those that give it use once, few, many or a size class.

cdr3_aa: CASSLNPTYEQYF
cdr3_nt: TGTGCCAGCAGCTTAAATCCAACCTACGAGCAGTACTTC
j_call: TRBJ2-7
d_call: NA
clone_size: NA
v_call: TRBV7-2
cdr3_length: 13

cdr3_aa: CASSLEGQALYGYTF
cdr3_nt: TGTGCCAGCAGCTTAGAAGGACAGGCACTCTATGGCTACACCTTC
j_call: TRBJ1-2
d_call: TRBD1
clone_size: NA
v_call: TRBV11-2
cdr3_length: 15

cdr3_aa: CASSLVPGQGVPRTQYF
cdr3_nt: TGTGCCAGCAGCTTAGTTCCGGGACAGGGGGTCCCAAGGACCCAGTACTTC
j_call: TRBJ2-5
d_call: TRBD1
clone_size: few
v_call: TRBV11-2
cdr3_length: 17

cdr3_aa: CASSMGGVSNQPQHF
cdr3_nt: TGTGCCAGCAGCATGGGAGGGGTCAGCAATCAGCCCCAGCATTTT
j_call: TRBJ1-5
d_call: NA
clone_size: NA
v_call: TRBV2
cdr3_length: 15

cdr3_aa: CASSRRLAGQYEQYF
cdr3_nt: TGTGCCAGCAGCCGCCGACTAGCGGGACAATACGAGCAGTACTTC
j_call: TRBJ2-7
d_call: TRBD2
clone_size: NA
v_call: TRBV5-8
cdr3_length: 15

cdr3_aa: CASSAKTGADGYTF
cdr3_nt: TGTGCCAGCAGTGCCAAGACAGGGGCAGACGGCTACACCTTC
j_call: TRBJ1-2
d_call: TRBD1
clone_size: NA
v_call: TRBV6-1
cdr3_length: 14

cdr3_aa: CASSYEGPQGYNSPLHF
cdr3_nt: TGTGCCAGCAGTTACGAGGGGCCCCAGGGGTATAATTCACCCCTCCACTTT
j_call: TRBJ1-6
d_call: NA
clone_size: once
v_call: TRBV28
cdr3_length: 17

cdr3_aa: CASSEGTVAEAFF
cdr3_nt: TGTGCCAGCTCAGAGGGTACGGTGGCTGAAGCTTTCTTT
j_call: TRBJ1-1
d_call: NA
clone_size: NA
v_call: TRBV18
cdr3_length: 13

cdr3_aa: CASSLAVGTGDYGYTF
cdr3_nt: TGTGCCAGCAGCTTAGCGGTCGGGACAGGGGACTATGGCTACACCTTC
j_call: TRBJ1-2
d_call: TRBD1
clone_size: once
v_call: TRBV7-9
cdr3_length: 16

cdr3_aa: CASSRVQASWPQHF
cdr3_nt: TGCGCCAGCAGCCGAGTACAGGCGTCATGGCCCCAGCATTTT
j_call: TRBJ1-5
d_call: NA
clone_size: NA
v_call: TRBV4-1
cdr3_length: 14

cdr3_aa: CASSPGTGRSGNTIYF
cdr3_nt: TGTGCCAGCAGTCCCGGGACAGGCCGCTCTGGAAACACCATATATTTT
j_call: TRBJ1-3
d_call: TRBD1
clone_size: once
v_call: TRBV5-4
cdr3_length: 16

cdr3_aa: CASSLAPGQPIGNTIYF
cdr3_nt: TGTGCCAGCAGCTTAGCCCCGGGACAACCCATAGGAAACACCATATATTTT
j_call: TRBJ1-3
d_call: NA
clone_size: once
v_call: TRBV7-6
cdr3_length: 17

cdr3_aa: CASSQDWVTDTQYF
cdr3_nt: TGTGCCAGCAGCCAGGACTGGGTCACAGATACGCAGTATTTT
j_call: TRBJ2-3
d_call: NA
clone_size: few
v_call: TRBV5-4
cdr3_length: 14

cdr3_aa: CASSILPGANVLTF
cdr3_nt: TGTGCCAGCAGTATACTTCCTGGGGCCAACGTCCTGACTTTC
j_call: TRBJ2-6
d_call: NA
clone_size: NA
v_call: TRBV27
cdr3_length: 14

cdr3_aa: CASRRDRAGNQPQHF
cdr3_nt: TGTGCCAGCAGACGGGACAGGGCTGGCAATCAGCCCCAGCATTTT
j_call: TRBJ1-5
d_call: TRBD1
clone_size: NA
v_call: TRBV5-5
cdr3_length: 15

cdr3_aa: CASSQVASTGQGKYNEQFF
cdr3_nt: TGTGCCAGCAGCCAAGTCGCCTCAACAGGACAGGGGAAGTACAATGAGCAGTTCTTC
j_call: TRBJ2-1
d_call: TRBD1
clone_size: NA
v_call: TRBV14
cdr3_length: 19

cdr3_aa: CASSPRKGTGVYGYTF
cdr3_nt: TGTGCCAGCAGCCCACGTAAGGGGACAGGGGTGTATGGCTACACCTTC
j_call: TRBJ1-2
d_call: TRBD1
clone_size: once
v_call: TRBV7-9
cdr3_length: 16

cdr3_aa: CASRPKPRYGNTIYF
cdr3_nt: TGTGCCAGCAGACCTAAGCCCCGATACGGAAACACCATATATTTT
j_call: TRBJ1-3
d_call: NA
clone_size: NA
v_call: TRBV6-5
cdr3_length: 15